These T cell receptor beta chains were read from a single sample in a study of T cell repertoires in cytomegalovirus infection. No antigens are known for them. In TCRdb, the reads were re-called with MiXCR into one record per CDR3 protein. The profile shows about 60,000 distinct CDR3 sequences, more than 25% of them singletons. Specimen: PBMCs, sequenced either directly or after in vitro stimulation (not recorded which). All receptors come from a human donor in good health (CMV status not recorded). Some clones in this sample may be carry-over from other donors' samples. The CDR3 runs from the conserved cysteine through the conserved F or W. The D gene is left open where the match is weak. Rows may omit the clone size; those that give it use once, few, many or a size class.

V gene	D gene	clone size	J gene	CDR3 DNA	CDR3 protein
TRBV19	NA	NA	TRBJ1-5	TGTGCCAGTAGTAAGGGAGGTTATAGCAATCAGCCCCAGCATTTT	CASSKGGYSNQPQHF
TRBV12-3/TRBV12-4	NA	many	TRBJ2-7	TGTGCCAGCAGTGCTATTAATACCTACGAGCAGTACTTC	CASSAINTYEQYF
TRBV6-1	NA	NA	TRBJ1-1	TGTGCCAGCAGTTATTACGGGGCCACAGAAGCTTTCTTT	CASSYYGATEAFF
TRBV7-9	TRBD2	once	TRBJ2-3	TGTGCCAGCAGCCAGCGGGGCGGCACAGATGGTACGCAGTATTTT	CASSQRGGTDGTQYF
TRBV28	NA	few	TRBJ2-7	TGTGCCAGCAGTAGCCGGGACCCCACGTCCCTCTACGAGCAGTACTTC	CASSSRDPTSLYEQYF
TRBV12-3/TRBV12-4	NA	few	TRBJ1-1	TGTGCCAGCACCTATTGGGGGGACGCTGAAGCTTTCTTT	CASTYWGDAEAFF
TRBV7-2	TRBD2	many	TRBJ2-3	TGTGCCAGCAGCTTTATAGCGGGAGGGGCAGATACGCAGTATTTT	CASSFIAGGADTQYF
TRBV6-1	NA	NA	TRBJ2-5	TGTGCCAGCAGGAGGACCGTCGAGAGGACCCAGTACTTC	CASRRTVERTQYF
TRBV5-1	TRBD2	few	TRBJ2-3	TGCGCCAGCAGCCGCCTGGCTAGCGGGGACACAGATACGCAGTATTTT	CASSRLASGDTDTQYF
TRBV20-1	NA	once	TRBJ1-2	TGCAGTGCTAGCCCCTCAGCAGGCGATGGCTACACCTTC	CSASPSAGDGYTF
TRBV15	NA	NA	TRBJ1-3	TGTGCCACCAGCAGATTACCTCGGCGGGCCGGAAACACCATATATTTT	CATSRLPRRAGNTIYF
TRBV20-1	TRBD2	NA	TRBJ2-2	TGCAGTGCTAGAGACCAGCGGGGGGGCCTACTTCACACCGGGGAGCTGTTTTTT	CSARDQRGGLLHTGELFF
TRBV5-4	NA	few	TRBJ1-1	TGTGCCAGCAGCATAGTGGGGGCAGGGACTGAAGCTTTCTTT	CASSIVGAGTEAFF
TRBV6-2/TRBV6-3	NA	NA	TRBJ2-3	TGTGCCAGCGGGAGGAAGGATACGCAGTATTTT	CASGRKDTQYF
TRBV4-1	NA	NA	TRBJ2-1	TGCGCCAGCAGCCCGTCCCCCCGCAGGACATACAATGAGCAGTTCTTC	CASSPSPRRTYNEQFF
TRBV5-1	NA	NA	TRBJ2-1	TGCGCCAGCAGCTTGGCCCAACAGGGATTCTACAATGAGCAGTTCTTC	CASSLAQQGFYNEQFF
TRBV9	TRBD2	NA	TRBJ2-1	TGTGCCAGCAGCGTAGAGGCTAGCGGGGGAACTGAGCAGTTCTTC	CASSVEASGGTEQFF
TRBV15	TRBD1	once	TRBJ2-5	TGTGCCACCAGCGGTTATACAGGGGACATACAAGAGACCCAGTACTTC	CATSGYTGDIQETQYF
TRBV6-6	NA	NA	TRBJ1-5	TGTGCCAGCAGTTACGGGGGGTATAGCAATCAGCCCCAGCATTTT	CASSYGGYSNQPQHF
TRBV7-6	NA	many	TRBJ2-2	TGTGCCAGCAGCTCCGCCGTTTGGAACAGGGCGGACACCGGGGAGCTGTTTTTT	CASSSAVWNRADTGELFF
TRBV6-1	TRBD1	few	TRBJ1-1	TGTGCCAGCAGAGGCAGGACAGGGCTGAACACTGAAGCTTTCTTT	CASRGRTGLNTEAFF
TRBV24-1	NA	NA	TRBJ1-5	TGTGCCACCAGTGATTATGAACGGCGCAATCAGCCCCAGCATTTT	CATSDYERRNQPQHF